This T cell receptor (beta chain) emerged from a study of metastatic and nonmetastatic thyroid tumors. From germline, CDR1 is MGHRA and CDR2 YSYEKL. V gave up 6 bases and J gave up 2 bases, with 13 bases separating them. The CDR3 runs to 14 residues. TCRdb re-clonotyped the PCR reads through MiXCR. The sample includes tens of thousands of clones, around 47% of them seen just once. Thyroid surgery took place with no prior treatment in any patient. The chain uses TRBV4-1 and TRBJ1-1; weak D call: TRBD1 (6 bases). The sample taken for sequencing was tumor tissue. The sequence came from a male donor with papillary thyroid cancer or a benign thyroid nodule (not recorded which). Some clones in this sample may be carry-over from other donors' samples. The DNA of the CDR3 is TGCGCCAGCAGAAACAGGGCCATAAACACTGAAGCTTTCTTT. Its translation: CASRNRAINTEAFF.